The clone carrying this TCR beta chain has more than one count but fewer than ten. The antigen remains unidentified. cDNA libraries of TCR beta carried unique molecular identifiers. TCRdb re-called the PCR reads through MiXCR, storing one row per CDR3 protein. The sample includes about half a million distinct CDR3 sequences, under 40% seen only once; the top ten take about 5.6%. This sample is part of a study of post-analysis software for immune sequencing data. In the study overall: The courses of disease that were included comprised relapsing-remitting, secondary progressive and progressive-relapsing multiple sclerosis. Study-level points and caveats: For normalized Chao1 diversity, multiple sclerosis patients scored significantly lower than controls did. Patients had higher frequencies than controls of roughly 5 TRBV segments, including TRBV5-6, TRBV5-1 and TRBV20-1.

Trimming left V 3 bases short and J 7 bases short, with 6 bases between. The CDR3 is 11 residues long. Sequenced input: blood. The TCR originated in a girl aged 2-17 years with multiple sclerosis. The V and J genes are TRBV12-3 or TRBV12-4 and TRBJ1-2; D ambiguous. Here the CDR3 DNA reads TGTGCCAGCAGTTTTTCGGGTGGCTACACCTTC. It yields the protein CASSFSGGYTF.